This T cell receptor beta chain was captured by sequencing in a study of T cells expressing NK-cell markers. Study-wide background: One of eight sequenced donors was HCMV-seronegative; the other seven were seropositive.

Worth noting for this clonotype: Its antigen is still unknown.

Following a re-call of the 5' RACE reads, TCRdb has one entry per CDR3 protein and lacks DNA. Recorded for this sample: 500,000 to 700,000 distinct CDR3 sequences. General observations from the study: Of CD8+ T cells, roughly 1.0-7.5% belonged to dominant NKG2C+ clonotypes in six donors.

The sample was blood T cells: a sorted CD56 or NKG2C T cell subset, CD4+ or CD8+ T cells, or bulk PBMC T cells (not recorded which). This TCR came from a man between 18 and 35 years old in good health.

Here the CDR3 reads CASSIFWTGKGNEQFF. The rearrangement joins TRBV19 to TRBJ2-1; TCRdb's D gene call, TRBD1, goes unchecked for lack of DNA. This CDR3 spans 16 amino acids. Germline V lookup: CDR1 LNHDA, CDR2 SQIVND (reference sequence).